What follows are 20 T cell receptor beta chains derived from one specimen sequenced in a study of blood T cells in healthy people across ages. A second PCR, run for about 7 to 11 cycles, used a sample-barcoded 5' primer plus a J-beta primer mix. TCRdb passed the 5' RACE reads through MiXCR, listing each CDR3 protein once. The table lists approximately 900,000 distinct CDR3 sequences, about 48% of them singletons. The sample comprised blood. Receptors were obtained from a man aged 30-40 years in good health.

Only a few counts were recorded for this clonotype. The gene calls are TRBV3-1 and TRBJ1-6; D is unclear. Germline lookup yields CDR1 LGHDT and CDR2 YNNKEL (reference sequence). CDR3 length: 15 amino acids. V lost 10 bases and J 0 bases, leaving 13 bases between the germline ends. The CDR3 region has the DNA TGTGCCACGACGAGGGCGGACTCCTATAATTCACCCCTCCACTTT. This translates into CATTRADSYNSPLHF. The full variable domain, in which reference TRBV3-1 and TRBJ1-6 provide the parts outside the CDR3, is DTAVSQTPKYLVTQMGNDKSIKCEQNLGHDTMYWYKQDSKKFLKIMFSYNNKELIINETVPNRFSPKSPDKAHLNLHINSLELGDSAVYFCATTRADSYNSPLHFGNGTRLTVT.

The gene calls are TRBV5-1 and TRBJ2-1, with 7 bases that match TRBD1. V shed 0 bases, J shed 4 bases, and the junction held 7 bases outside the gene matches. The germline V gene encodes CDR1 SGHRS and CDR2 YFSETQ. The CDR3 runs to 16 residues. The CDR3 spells CASSLGDRNRYNEQFF. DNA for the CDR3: TGCGCCAGCAGCTTGGGGGACAGAAACCGATACAATGAGCAGTTCTTC.

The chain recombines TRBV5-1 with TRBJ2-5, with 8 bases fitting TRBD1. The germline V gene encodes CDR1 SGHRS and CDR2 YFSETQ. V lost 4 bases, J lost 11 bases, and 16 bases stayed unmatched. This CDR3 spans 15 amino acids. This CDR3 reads CASSADGTGGLWQYF. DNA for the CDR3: TGCGCCAGCAGCGCCGATGGAACAGGGGGTCTTTGGCAGTACTTC.

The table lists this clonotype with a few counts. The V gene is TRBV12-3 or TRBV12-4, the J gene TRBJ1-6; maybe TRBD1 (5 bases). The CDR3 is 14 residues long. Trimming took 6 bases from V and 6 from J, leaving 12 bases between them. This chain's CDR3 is CASRGTSSNSPLHF. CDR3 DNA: TGTGCCAGCAGAGGGACCTCGAGTAATTCACCCCTCCACTTT.

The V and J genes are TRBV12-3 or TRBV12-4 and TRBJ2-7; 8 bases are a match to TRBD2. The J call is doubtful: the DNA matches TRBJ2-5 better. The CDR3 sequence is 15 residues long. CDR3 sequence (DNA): TGTGCCAGCAGTTGGTCTGGCGGGGGGACAGAGACCCAGTACTTC. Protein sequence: CASSWSGGGTETQYF.

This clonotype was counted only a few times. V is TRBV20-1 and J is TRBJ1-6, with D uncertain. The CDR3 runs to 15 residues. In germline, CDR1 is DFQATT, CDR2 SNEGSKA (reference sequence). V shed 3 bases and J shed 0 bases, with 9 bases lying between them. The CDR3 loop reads CSARVGSSYNSPLHF. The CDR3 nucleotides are TGCAGTGCTAGGGTGGGAAGCTCCTATAATTCACCCCTCCACTTT.

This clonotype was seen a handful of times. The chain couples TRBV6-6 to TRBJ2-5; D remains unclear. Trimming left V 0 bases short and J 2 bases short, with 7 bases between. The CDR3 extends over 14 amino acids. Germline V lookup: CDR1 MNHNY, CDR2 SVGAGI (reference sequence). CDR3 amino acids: CASSYSQRQETQYF. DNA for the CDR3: TGTGCCAGCAGTTACTCACAGAGACAAGAGACCCAGTACTTC.

CDR3 in amino acids: CASSSFLTGRGNTIYF. DNA for the CDR3: TGTGCCAGCAGTTCCTTCCTGACAGGGCGCGGAAACACCATATATTTT. The V call is TRBV6-6, the J call TRBJ1-3, with 7 bases identical to TRBD1. The length of the CDR3 is 16 residues. V shed 4 bases and J 4 bases; nucleotides not matched to a gene: 10. CDR1 is MNHNY, CDR2 SVGAGI, per germline (reference sequence).

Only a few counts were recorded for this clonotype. In DNA, the CDR3 is TGCAGCGTTGAAGGACAGGGTGCCTACGAGCAGTACTTC. This encodes CSVEGQGAYEQYF. The V gene is TRBV29-1, the J gene TRBJ2-7; 7 bases align to TRBD1. The J segment lost 2 bases and the V segment lost 1 base, leaving 2 bases of the junction unmatched. CDR3 size: 13 residues. Germline values: CDR1 SQVTM, CDR2 ANQGSEA.

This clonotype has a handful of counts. In DNA form, the CDR3 reads TGTGCCAGCAGCCCGTCAGGGGGCCCGTCGGTGGGTGGCTACACCTTC. This gives the protein CASSPSGGPSVGGYTF. The rearrangement uses TRBV4-2 and TRBJ1-2, with 8 bases identical to TRBD1. With 4 bases clipped from V and 7 bases from J, the junction kept 14 bases outside the gene matches. The V gene's germline CDR1 is LGHNA and CDR2 YNFKEQ. The CDR3 is 16 amino acids.

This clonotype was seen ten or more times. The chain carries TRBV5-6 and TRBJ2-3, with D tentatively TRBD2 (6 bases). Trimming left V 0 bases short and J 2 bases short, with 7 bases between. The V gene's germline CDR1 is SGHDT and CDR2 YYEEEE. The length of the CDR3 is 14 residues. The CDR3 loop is CASSLGLDTDTQYF. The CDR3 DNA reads TGTGCCAGCAGCTTGGGACTAGACACAGATACGCAGTATTTT.

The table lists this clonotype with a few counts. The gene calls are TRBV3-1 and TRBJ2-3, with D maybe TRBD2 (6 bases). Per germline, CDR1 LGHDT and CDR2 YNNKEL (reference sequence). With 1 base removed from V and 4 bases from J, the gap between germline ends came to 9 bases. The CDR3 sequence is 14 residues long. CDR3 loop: CASSQGLVSDTQYF. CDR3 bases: TGTGCCAGCAGCCAAGGACTAGTTTCAGATACGCAGTATTTT.

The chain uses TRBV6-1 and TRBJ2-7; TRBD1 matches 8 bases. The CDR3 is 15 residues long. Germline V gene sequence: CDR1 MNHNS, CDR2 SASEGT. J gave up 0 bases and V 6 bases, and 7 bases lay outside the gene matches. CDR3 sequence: CASRPLDRVSYEQYF. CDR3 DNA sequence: TGTGCCAGCAGACCCTTGGACAGGGTCTCCTACGAGCAGTACTTC.

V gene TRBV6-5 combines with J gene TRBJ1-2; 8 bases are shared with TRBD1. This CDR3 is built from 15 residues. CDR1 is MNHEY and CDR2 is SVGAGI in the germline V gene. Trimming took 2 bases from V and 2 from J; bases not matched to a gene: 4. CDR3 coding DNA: TGTGCCAGCAGTTACCCCTCAGGGGGCAACTATGGCTACACCTTC. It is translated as CASSYPSGGNYGYTF.

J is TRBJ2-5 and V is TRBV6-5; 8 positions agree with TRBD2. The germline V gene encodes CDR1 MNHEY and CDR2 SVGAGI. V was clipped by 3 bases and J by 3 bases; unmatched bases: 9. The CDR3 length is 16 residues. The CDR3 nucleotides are TGTGCCAGCAGTTATCTGCTAGCGGGTCTCAAAGAGACCCAGTACTTC. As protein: CASSYLLAGLKETQYF.

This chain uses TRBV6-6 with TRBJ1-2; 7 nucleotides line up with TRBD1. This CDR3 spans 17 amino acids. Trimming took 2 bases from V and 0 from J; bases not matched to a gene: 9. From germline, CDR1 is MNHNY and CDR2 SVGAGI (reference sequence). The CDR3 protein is CASSYNIPGQSNYGYTF. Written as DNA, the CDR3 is TGTGCCAGCAGTTACAACATCCCGGGACAGTCTAACTATGGCTACACCTTC.

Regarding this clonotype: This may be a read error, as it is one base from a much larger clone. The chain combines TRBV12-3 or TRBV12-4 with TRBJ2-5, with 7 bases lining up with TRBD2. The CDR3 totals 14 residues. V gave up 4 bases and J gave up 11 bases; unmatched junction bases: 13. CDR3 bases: TGTGCCAGCAGTTCTCCCCCGGGGGGAAATGAGCAGTACTTC. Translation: CASSSPPGGNEQYF.

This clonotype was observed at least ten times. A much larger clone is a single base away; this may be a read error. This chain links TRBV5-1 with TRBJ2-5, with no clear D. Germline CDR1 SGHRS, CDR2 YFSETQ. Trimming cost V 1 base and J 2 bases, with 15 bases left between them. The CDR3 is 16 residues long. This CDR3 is CASSLTGRALQETQYF. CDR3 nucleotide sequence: TGCGCCAGCAGCTTGACGGGCCGAGCCTTACAAGAGACCCAGTACTTC.

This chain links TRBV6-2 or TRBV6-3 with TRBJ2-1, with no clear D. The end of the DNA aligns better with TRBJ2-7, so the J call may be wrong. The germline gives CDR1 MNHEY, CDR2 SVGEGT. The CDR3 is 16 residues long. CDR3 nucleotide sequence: TGTGCCAGCAGGACGAAGTTGGTAAGCTCCTACAATGAGCAGTACTTC. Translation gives CASRTKLVSSYNEQYF.

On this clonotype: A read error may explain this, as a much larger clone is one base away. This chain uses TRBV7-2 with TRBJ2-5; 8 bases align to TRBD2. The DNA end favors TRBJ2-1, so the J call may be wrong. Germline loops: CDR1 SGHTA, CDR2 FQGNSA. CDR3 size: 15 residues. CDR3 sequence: CASSLDGTRGETQFF. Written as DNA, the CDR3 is TGTGCCAGCAGCTTAGATGGGACTAGGGGGGAGACCCAGTTCTTC.